This TCR beta chain stems from a study of CD8 T cells in ankylosing spondylitis. Study-level points and caveats: There was a TCR beta motif, made of roughly eight highly homologous variants, that appeared characteristic of ankylosing spondylitis blood.

MiXCR, applied by TCRdb to the 5' RACE reads, yields one record per CDR3 protein. The sample contains tens of thousands of distinct CDR3 sequences, 9% of which appear only once. CDR1 SGHDN and CDR2 FVKESK come from the germline V gene. The CDR3 extends over 15 amino acids. V shed 5 bases and J 12 bases; nucleotides not matched to a gene: 14. About this clonotype: Antigen: not known.

This receptor was identified in a male donor with ankylosing spondylitis. The specimen was blood, either unsorted or a sorted T cell fraction (not recorded which). The chain links TRBV14 to TRBJ2-1; 9 bases are shared with TRBD2. The CDR3: CASSFIAGVVGAQFF. In DNA, the CDR3 is TGTGCCAGCAGCTTCATAGCGGGAGTAGTGGGTGCGCAGTTCTTC. Using reference TRBV14 and TRBJ2-1 for the parts outside the CDR3, the full variable domain is EAGVTQFPSHSVIEKGQTVTLRCDPISGHDNLYWYRRVMGKEIKFLLHFVKESKQDESGMPNNRFLAERTGGTYSTLKVQPAELEDSGVYFCASSFIAGVVGAQFFGPGTRLTVL.